This T cell receptor beta chain is drawn from a study of cytomegalovirus exposure and HLA in healthy donors. Findings of the study overall: Most of the TCR beta V segments (in an earlier analysis) were productive either about 87% or about 30% of the time. Generally TCR sequences proved uncommon, though certain public TCRs appeared in numerous donors.

Trimming shortened V by 2 bases and J by 5 bases, and 10 bases separated the two germline ends. Germline CDR1 is ENHRY and CDR2 is SYGVKD. The CDR3 spans 13 residues. 13 Jbeta primers and 60 Vbeta primers were used for the PCR. Only in-frame clones appear in the TCRdb table, and some are missing; sequencing was by immunoSEQ multiplex PCR. The repertoire holds approximately 100,000 clones, with 70% to 80% as singletons. As for this clone: Its target is not known.

The material sequenced was PBMCs. This clonotype was sampled from a woman in her thirties or forties in good health and CMV-seropositive. This chain uses TRBV10-3 with TRBJ2-7, with D unresolved. The CDR3 region has the DNA TGTGCCATCAGTGAGGTGAGGAGCAACGAGCAGTACTTC. Amino acid sequence: CAISEVRSNEQYF.